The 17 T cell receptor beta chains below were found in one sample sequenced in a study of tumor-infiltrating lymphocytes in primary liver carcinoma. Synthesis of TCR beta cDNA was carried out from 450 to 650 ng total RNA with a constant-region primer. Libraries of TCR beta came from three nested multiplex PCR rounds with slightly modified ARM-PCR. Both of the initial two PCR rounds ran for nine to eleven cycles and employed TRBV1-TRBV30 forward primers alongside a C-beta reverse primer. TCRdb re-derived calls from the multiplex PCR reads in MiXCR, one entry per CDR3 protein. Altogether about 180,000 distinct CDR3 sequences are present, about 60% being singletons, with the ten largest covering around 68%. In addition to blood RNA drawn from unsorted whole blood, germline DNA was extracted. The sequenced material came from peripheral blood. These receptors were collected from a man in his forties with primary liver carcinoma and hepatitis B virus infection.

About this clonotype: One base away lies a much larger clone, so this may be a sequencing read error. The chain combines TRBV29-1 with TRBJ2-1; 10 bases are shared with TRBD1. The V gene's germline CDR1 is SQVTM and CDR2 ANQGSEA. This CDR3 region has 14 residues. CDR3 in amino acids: CSVAGTGVPNEEFF. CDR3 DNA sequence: TGCAGCGTTGCTGGGACAGGGGTGCCCAATGAGGAGTTCTTC.

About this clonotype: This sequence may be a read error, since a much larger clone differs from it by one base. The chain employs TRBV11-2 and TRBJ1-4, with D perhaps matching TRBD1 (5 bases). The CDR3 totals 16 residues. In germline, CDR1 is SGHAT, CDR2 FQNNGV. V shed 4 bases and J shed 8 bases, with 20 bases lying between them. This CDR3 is CASSSGRADRREKLFF. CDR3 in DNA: TGTGCCAGCAGCTCAGGGAGGGCCGATCGGCGGGAAAAACTGTTTTTT.

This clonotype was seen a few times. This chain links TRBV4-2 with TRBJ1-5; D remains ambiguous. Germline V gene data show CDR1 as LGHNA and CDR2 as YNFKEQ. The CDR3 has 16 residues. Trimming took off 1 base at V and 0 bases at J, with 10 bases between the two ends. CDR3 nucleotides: TGTGCCAGCAGCCAAGGCCAGAGTCTTAGCAATCAGCCCCAGCATTTT. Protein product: CASSQGQSLSNQPQHF.

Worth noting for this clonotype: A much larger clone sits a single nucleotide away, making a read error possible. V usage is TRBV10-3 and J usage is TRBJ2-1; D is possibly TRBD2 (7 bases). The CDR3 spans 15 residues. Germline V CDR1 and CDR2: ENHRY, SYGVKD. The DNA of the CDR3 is TGTGCCATCACGGACGGGGGGCCCTCCTACAATGGGCAGTTCTTC. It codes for CAITDGGPSYNGQFF.

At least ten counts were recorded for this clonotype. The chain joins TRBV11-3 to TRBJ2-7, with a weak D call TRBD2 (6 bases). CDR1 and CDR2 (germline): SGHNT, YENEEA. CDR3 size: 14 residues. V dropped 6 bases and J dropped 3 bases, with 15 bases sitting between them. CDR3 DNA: TGTGCCAGCAGTCCCGGAGGGAGTCACTACGAGCAGTACTTC. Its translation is CASSPGGSHYEQYF.

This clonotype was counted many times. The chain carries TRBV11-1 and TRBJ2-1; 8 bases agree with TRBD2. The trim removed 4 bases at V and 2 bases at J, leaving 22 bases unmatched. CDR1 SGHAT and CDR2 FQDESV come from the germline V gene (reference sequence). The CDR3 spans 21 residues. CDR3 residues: CASSSPGGAGPTTSAYNEQFF. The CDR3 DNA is TGTGCCAGCAGCTCCCCCGGGGGGGCGGGACCGACTACTTCCGCCTACAATGAGCAGTTCTTC.

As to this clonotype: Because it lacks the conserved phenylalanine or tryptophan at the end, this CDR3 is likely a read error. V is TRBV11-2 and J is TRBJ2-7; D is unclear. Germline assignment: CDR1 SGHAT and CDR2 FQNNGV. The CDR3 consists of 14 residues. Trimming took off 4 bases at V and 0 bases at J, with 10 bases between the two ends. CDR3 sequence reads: CASSWKEDSYEQYL. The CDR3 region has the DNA TGTGCCAGCAGCTGGAAAGAAGACTCCTACGAGCAGTACTTA.

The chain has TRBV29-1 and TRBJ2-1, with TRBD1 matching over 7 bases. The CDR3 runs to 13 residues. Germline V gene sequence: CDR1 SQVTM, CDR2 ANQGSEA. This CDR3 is CSVTQGKRDEQFF. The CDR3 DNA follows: TGCAGTGTCACACAGGGGAAAAGAGATGAGCAGTTCTTC.

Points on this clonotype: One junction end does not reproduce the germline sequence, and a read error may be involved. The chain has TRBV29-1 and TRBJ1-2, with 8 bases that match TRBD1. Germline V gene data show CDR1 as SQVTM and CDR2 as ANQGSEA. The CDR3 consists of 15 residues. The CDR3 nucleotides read TGCAGCATTGAAAACAGGGACAGGATTTCTGATGGCTACACCTTC. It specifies CSIENRDRISDGYTF.

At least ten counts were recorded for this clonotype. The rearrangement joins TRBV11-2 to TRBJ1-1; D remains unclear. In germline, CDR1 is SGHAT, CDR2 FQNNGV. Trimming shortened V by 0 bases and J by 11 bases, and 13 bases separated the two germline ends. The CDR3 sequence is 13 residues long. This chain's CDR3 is CASSLDPSSLAFF. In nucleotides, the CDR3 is TGTGCCAGCAGCTTAGATCCATCCTCTCTGGCTTTCTTT.

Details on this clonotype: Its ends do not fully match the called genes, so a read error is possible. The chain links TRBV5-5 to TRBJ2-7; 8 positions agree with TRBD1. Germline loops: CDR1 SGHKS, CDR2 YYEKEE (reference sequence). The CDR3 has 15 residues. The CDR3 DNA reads TGTGCCGGCAGCTTCAGACAGGGGTACGGGTACGAGCAGTACTTC. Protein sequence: CAGSFRQGYGYEQYF.

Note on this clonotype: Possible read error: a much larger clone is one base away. The CDR3 region has the DNA TGTGCCAGCAGCATGGGACTTAGCTCCTACGAGCAGTGCTTC. Translation gives CASSMGLSSYEQCF. This rearrangement joins TRBV11-2 to TRBJ2-7, with D perhaps TRBD2 (6 bases). This CDR3 is 14 amino acids long. In germline, CDR1 is SGHAT, CDR2 FQNNGV. Based on the CDR3 plus reference TRBV11-2 and TRBJ2-7, the full variable domain is EAGVAQSPRYKIIEKRQSVAFWCNPISGHATLYWYQQILGQGPKLLIQFQNNGVVDDSQLPKDRFSAERLKGVDSTLKIQPAKLEDSAVYLCASSMGLSSYEQCFGPGTRLTVT.

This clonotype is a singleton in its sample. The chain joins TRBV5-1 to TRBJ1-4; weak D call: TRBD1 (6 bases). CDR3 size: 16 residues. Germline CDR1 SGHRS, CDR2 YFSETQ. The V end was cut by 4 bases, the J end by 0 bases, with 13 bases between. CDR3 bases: TGCGCCAGCAGCCCGGGGGGGACAACAACTAATGAAAAACTGTTTTTT. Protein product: CASSPGGTTTNEKLFF.

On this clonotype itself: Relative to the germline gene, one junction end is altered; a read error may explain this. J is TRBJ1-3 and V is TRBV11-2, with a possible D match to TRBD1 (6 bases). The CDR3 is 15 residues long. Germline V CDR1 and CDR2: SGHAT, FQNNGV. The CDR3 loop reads CASSQLQGGGDTIYF. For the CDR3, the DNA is TGTGCAAGCAGCCAATTACAGGGAGGTGGAGACACCATATATTTT.

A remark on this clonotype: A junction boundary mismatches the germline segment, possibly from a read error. The CDR3 sequence: CANSLTDGAYKQCF. CDR3 nucleotides: TGTGCCAACAGTTTAACCGACGGAGCCTACAAGCAGTGCTTC. The chain couples TRBV11-2 to TRBJ2-7; D ambiguous. The CDR3 contains 14 residues. Germline CDR1 SGHAT, CDR2 FQNNGV.

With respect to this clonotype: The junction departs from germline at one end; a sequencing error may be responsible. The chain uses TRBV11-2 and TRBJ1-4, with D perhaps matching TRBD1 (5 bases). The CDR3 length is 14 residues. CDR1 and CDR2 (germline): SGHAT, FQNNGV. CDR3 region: CTSSLEVGDEKLFF. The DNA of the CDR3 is TGTACCAGCAGTTTAGAGGTTGGGGACGAAAAACTGTTTTTT.

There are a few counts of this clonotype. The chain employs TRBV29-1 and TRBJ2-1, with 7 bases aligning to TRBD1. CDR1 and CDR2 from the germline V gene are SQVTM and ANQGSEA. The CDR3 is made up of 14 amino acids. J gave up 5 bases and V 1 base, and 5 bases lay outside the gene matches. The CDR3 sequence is CSVEGQGPHNEQFF. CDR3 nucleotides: TGCAGCGTTGAAGGACAGGGTCCTCACAATGAGCAGTTCTTC.